The TCR beta chain under discussion was sequenced for a study of T cells in Graves' hyperthyroidism and ophthalmopathy. In the study overall: Blood from the periphery was taken at initial diagnosis, before any treatment.

The ends were cut back, 3 bases at V and 2 bases at J, with 11 bases in the middle. The CDR3 is 16 residues long. From germline, CDR1 is LNHDA and CDR2 SQIVND (reference sequence). General study points: Most thyroid clonotypes that were expanded above 0.001 also turned up in blood.

Amplification of TCR beta CDR3 regions used RNA as the template. The TCR CDR3 first-round RT-PCR relied on the HTBI primer set. MiXCR was run by TCRdb on the multiplex PCR reads, yielding one entry per CDR3 protein. The sample lists 550,000 to 800,000 distinct CDR3 sequences, roughly 17% occurring once. Hyperthyroidism patients were newly diagnosed, had disease duration under 2 months, and were aged 18 to 65 years. Notes on this clonotype: The antigen remains undetermined.

The genes are TRBV19 and TRBJ2-6; D gene uncertain. Input material: blood. The TCR originated in a man aged 45-65 years with Graves' hyperthyroidism. The DNA of the CDR3 is TGTGCCAGTAGTATCGGAACGGCCCCTGGGGCCAACGTCCTGACTTTC. It specifies CASSIGTAPGANVLTF. Variable domain in full (rest from reference TRBV19 and TRBJ2-6): DGGITQSPKYLFRKEGQNVTLSCEQNLNHDAMYWYRQDPGQGLRLIYYSQIVNDFQKGDIAEGYSVSREKKESFPLTVTSAQKNPTAFYLCASSIGTAPGANVLTFGAGSRLTVL.